Presented here are 21 T cell receptor beta chains from one specimen sequenced in a study of OX40 agonist ivuxolimab in advanced cancers. Libraries were prepared by immunoSEQ multiplex PCR; TCRdb keeps only in-frame clonotypes and omits some of them. The sample includes under 100,000 clones, under 90% seen only once; the top ten take roughly 0.48%. Material: CD4+ or CD8+ T cells sorted from blood, obtained in a trial of the OX40 agonist ivuxolimab. Receptor source: an adult with an advanced solid tumor such as melanoma, head and neck, liver or kidney cancer.

CDR3 protein: CASSSPGLADSINSYNEQFF. For the CDR3, the DNA is TGCGCCAGCAGCTCCCCTGGACTAGCGGACTCCATTAACTCCTACAATGAGCAGTTCTTC. The rearrangement joins TRBV5-1 to TRBJ2-1; 10 bases are a match to TRBD2. Germline lookup yields CDR1 SGHRS and CDR2 YFSETQ. Trimming took 3 bases from V and 0 from J; bases not matched to a gene: 15. The CDR3 has 20 amino acids. The full variable domain, rest sourced from reference TRBV5-1 and TRBJ2-1, is KAGVTQTPRYLIKTRGQQVTLSCSPISGHRSVSWYQQTPGQGLQFLFEYFSETQRNKGNFPGRFSGRQFSNSRSEMNVSTLELGDSALYLCASSSPGLADSINSYNEQFFGPGTRLTVL.

This clone was recorded once. The V gene is TRBV5-1, the J gene TRBJ2-5; D ambiguous. Germline V gene lookup returns CDR1 SGHRS and CDR2 YFSETQ. The CDR3 is 15 amino acids. V lost 1 base and J lost 2, with 12 bases in between. The CDR3 region is CASSLLRLSQETQYF. In nucleotides, the CDR3 is TGCGCCAGCAGCTTGCTGCGACTTTCGCAAGAGACCCAGTACTTC. Using reference TRBV5-1 and TRBJ2-5 for the parts outside the CDR3, the full variable domain is KAGVTQTPRYLIKTRGQQVTLSCSPISGHRSVSWYQQTPGQGLQFLFEYFSETQRNKGNFPGRFSGRQFSNSRSEMNVSTLELGDSALYLCASSLLRLSQETQYFGPGTRLLVL.

A few counts support this clone. The V call is TRBV9, the J call TRBJ1-1; perhaps TRBD1 as D (5 bases). Germline values: CDR1 SGDLS, CDR2 YYNGEE. V gave up 4 bases and J gave up 0 bases, with 13 bases separating them. CDR3 size: 15 residues. In DNA, the CDR3 is TGTGCCAGCAGCCCCCCCCGGGGGTTGAACACTGAAGCTTTCTTT. Translation gives CASSPPRGLNTEAFF.

The V call is TRBV9, the J call TRBJ2-7; D is tentatively TRBD1 or TRBD2 (5 bases each). Trimming stripped 0 bases from V and 0 bases from J, with 10 bases between. Germline values: CDR1 SGDLS, CDR2 YYNGEE. The CDR3 sequence is 15 residues long. The CDR3 spells CASSVDGTSSYEQYF. CDR3 in DNA: TGTGCCAGCAGCGTAGACGGGACGAGCTCCTACGAGCAGTACTTC. The full variable domain, completed using reference TRBV9 and TRBJ2-7, is DSGVTQTPKHLITATGQRVTLRCSPRSGDLSVYWYQQSLDQGLQFLIQYYNGEERAKGNILERFSAQQFPDLHSELNLSSLELGDSALYFCASSVDGTSSYEQYFGPGTRLTVT.

This chain joins TRBV7-2 and TRBJ1-2, with 10 bases that match TRBD1. V lost 3 bases to trimming and J lost 7 bases; unmatched junction nucleotides: 8. The length of the CDR3 is 15 residues. Germline CDR1 SGHTA, CDR2 FQGNSA. For the CDR3, the DNA is TGTGCCAGCAGCTTCCTGACAGGGGGCAGGGGTGGCTACACCTTC. Translating gives CASSFLTGGRGGYTF.

This clone has a handful of counts. The chain uses TRBV5-5 and TRBJ1-3; 7 positions agree with TRBD1. Losses at the gene ends were 1 base for V and 2 bases for J; bases not matched to a gene: 6. CDR1 is SGHKS, CDR2 YYEKEE, per germline (reference sequence). The CDR3 is made up of 16 amino acids. As DNA, the CDR3 is TGTGCCAGCAGCTTGATGGGGCAGGGGGCTGGAAACACCATATATTTT. The encoded protein is CASSLMGQGAGNTIYF.

The V and J genes are TRBV28 and TRBJ2-7; D is unclear. Germline loops: CDR1 MDHEN, CDR2 SYDVKM. CDR3 length: 16 amino acids. Trimming removed 3 bases at V and 2 bases at J, with 17 bases between. The chain's CDR3 is CASSFPVFGRTYEQYF. CDR3 in DNA: TGTGCCAGCAGTTTCCCGGTTTTCGGCCGAACCTACGAGCAGTACTTC.

This clone has only one observation. V gene TRBV6-5 combines with J gene TRBJ2-7; tentatively, D is TRBD1 (6 bases). CDR3 length: 13 amino acids. The V and J ends lost 7 bases and 4 bases respectively, with 14 bases between them. CDR1 and CDR2 from the germline V gene are MNHEY and SVGAGI. The CDR3 protein is CASTPRGKYEQYF. The CDR3 nucleotides read TGTGCCAGCACCCCCAGGGGAAAATACGAGCAGTACTTC.

The chain links TRBV21-1 to TRBJ2-3; the D call TRBD1 from the table was never checked on the DNA. TRBV21-1 is termed a pseudogene. This CDR3 has 16 amino acids. CDR3 in DNA: TGTGCCAGCAGCAAAGTACTGCGGACAAACACAGATACGCAGTATTTT. It specifies CASSKVLRTNTDTQYF.

Only one count was recorded for this clone. The genes are TRBV5-8 and TRBJ1-4; D is ambiguous. The V gene's germline CDR1 is SGHTS and CDR2 YDEGEE. This CDR3 is 15 amino acids long. V dropped 4 bases and J dropped 8 bases, with 18 bases sitting between them. CDR3 protein: CASSDSIELLEKLFF. CDR3 DNA sequence: TGTGCCAGCAGCGACTCGATCGAACTCCTCGAAAAACTGTTTTTT.

With regard to this clone: Other DNA sequences in this specimen translate into the identical CDR3. The chain is built from TRBV4-2 and TRBJ2-7; D gene unclear. This CDR3 region has 16 residues. V was pared by 0 bases and J by 0 bases, with 12 bases between. Germline CDR1 and CDR2: LGHNA and YNFKEQ. The CDR3, as DNA: TGTGCCAGCAGCCAAGATAGAGGTGCTAGCTCCTACGAGCAGTACTTC. This sequence encodes CASSQDRGASSYEQYF.

The genes are TRBV5-8 and TRBJ2-7; D remains unclear. This CDR3 is built from 10 residues. Germline values: CDR1 SGHTS, CDR2 YDEGEE. V was pared by 4 bases and J by 4 bases, with 3 bases between. CDR3 coding DNA: TGTGCCAGCAGCCGATACGAGCAGTACTTC. Protein: CASSRYEQYF.

The chain employs TRBV11-2 and TRBJ2-7, with 7 bases aligning to TRBD1. The CDR3 consists of 15 residues. Germline CDR1 is SGHAT and CDR2 is FQNNGV. Germline trimming cut 3 bases from V and 3 bases from J; bases unmatched to any gene: 8. CDR3 sequence reads: CASSLGTGANYEQYF. The CDR3 DNA sequence: TGTGCCAGCAGCTTGGGAACAGGGGCGAACTACGAGCAGTACTTC.

This clone occurred a few times. This chain connects TRBV2 to TRBJ2-5, with D possibly TRBD1 on 5 matching bases. The germline gives CDR1 SNHLY, CDR2 FYNNEI. Trimming left V 2 bases short and J 5 bases short, with 15 bases between. The CDR3 is 15 amino acids. In nucleotides, the CDR3 is TGTGCCAGCAGTGAACGATACGCAGGGCTGGAGACCCAGTACTTC. Encoded protein: CASSERYAGLETQYF.

In this sample, this clone turned up once. This chain uses TRBV7-2 with TRBJ1-2; TRBD1 matches at 8 bases. CDR1 is SGHTA and CDR2 is FQGNSA in the germline V gene. V lost 5 bases, J lost 12 bases, and 5 bases stayed unmatched. CDR3 length: 11 amino acids. In nucleotides, the CDR3 is TGTGCCAGCAGCCTAGACAGGGGACACACCTTC. It encodes CASSLDRGHTF.

V and J are TRBV25-1 and TRBJ2-4; either TRBD1 or TRBD2 may supply D (6 bases each). This CDR3 has 16 residues. Trimming removed 5 bases from V and 8 bases from J, with 22 bases in between. The germline V gene has CDR1 MGHDK and CDR2 SYGVNS. The CDR3 DNA follows: TGTGCCAGCAGTATCACCGGTAGGGGGGCCGGAGACATTCAGTACTTC. It specifies CASSITGRGAGDIQYF.

The V gene is TRBV2, the J gene TRBJ2-1; TRBD2 matches 9 bases. This CDR3 spans 15 amino acids. In germline, CDR1 is SNHLY, CDR2 FYNNEI. After removal of 4 bases from V and 0 bases from J, the junction contained 1 base not matched to a gene. CDR3 coding DNA: TGTGCCAGCAGTGGTAGCGGGGGCTCCTACAATGAGCAGTTCTTC. Its translation: CASSGSGGSYNEQFF.

The chain joins TRBV10-3 to TRBJ1-2; TRBD1 matches at 8 bases. The germline CDR1 and CDR2 sequences are ENHRY and SYGVKD. After removal of 5 bases from V and 7 bases from J, the junction contained 15 bases not matched to a gene. This CDR3 comprises 16 residues. For the CDR3, the DNA is TGTGCCATCAGTACCCTTAAGACAGGGGAGTCCGGTGGCTACACCTTC. Its protein is CAISTLKTGESGGYTF.

The chain employs TRBV6-5 and TRBJ2-3; 12 nucleotides align to TRBD2. Germline loops: CDR1 MNHEY, CDR2 SVGAGI. This CDR3 is built from 15 residues. Trimming cost V 4 bases and J 6 bases; bases outside gene matches: 5. The CDR3 DNA reads TGTGCCAGCAGTTCCCGGACTAGCGGGACTGATACGCAGTATTTT. Translated, it gives CASSSRTSGTDTQYF.

This clone has only a few counts. The chain couples TRBV2 to TRBJ2-1; D ambiguous. Looked up from germline, CDR1 is SNHLY and CDR2 is FYNNEI. V lost 5 bases and J lost 8, with 10 bases in between. The CDR3 has 12 residues. The CDR3 bases are TGTGCCAGCAGTTACACGGTCCATGAGCAGTTCTTC. Encoded protein: CASSYTVHEQFF.

The J gene is TRBJ2-5, the V gene TRBV7-2; D unresolved. V was clipped by 5 bases and J by 3 bases, with 10 bases between them. This CDR3 region has 13 residues. Per the germline V gene, CDR1 is SGHTA and CDR2 is FQGNSA. This CDR3 reads CASSPMKKETQYF. The CDR3 nucleotides read TGTGCCAGCAGCCCGATGAAAAAAGAGACCCAGTACTTC.